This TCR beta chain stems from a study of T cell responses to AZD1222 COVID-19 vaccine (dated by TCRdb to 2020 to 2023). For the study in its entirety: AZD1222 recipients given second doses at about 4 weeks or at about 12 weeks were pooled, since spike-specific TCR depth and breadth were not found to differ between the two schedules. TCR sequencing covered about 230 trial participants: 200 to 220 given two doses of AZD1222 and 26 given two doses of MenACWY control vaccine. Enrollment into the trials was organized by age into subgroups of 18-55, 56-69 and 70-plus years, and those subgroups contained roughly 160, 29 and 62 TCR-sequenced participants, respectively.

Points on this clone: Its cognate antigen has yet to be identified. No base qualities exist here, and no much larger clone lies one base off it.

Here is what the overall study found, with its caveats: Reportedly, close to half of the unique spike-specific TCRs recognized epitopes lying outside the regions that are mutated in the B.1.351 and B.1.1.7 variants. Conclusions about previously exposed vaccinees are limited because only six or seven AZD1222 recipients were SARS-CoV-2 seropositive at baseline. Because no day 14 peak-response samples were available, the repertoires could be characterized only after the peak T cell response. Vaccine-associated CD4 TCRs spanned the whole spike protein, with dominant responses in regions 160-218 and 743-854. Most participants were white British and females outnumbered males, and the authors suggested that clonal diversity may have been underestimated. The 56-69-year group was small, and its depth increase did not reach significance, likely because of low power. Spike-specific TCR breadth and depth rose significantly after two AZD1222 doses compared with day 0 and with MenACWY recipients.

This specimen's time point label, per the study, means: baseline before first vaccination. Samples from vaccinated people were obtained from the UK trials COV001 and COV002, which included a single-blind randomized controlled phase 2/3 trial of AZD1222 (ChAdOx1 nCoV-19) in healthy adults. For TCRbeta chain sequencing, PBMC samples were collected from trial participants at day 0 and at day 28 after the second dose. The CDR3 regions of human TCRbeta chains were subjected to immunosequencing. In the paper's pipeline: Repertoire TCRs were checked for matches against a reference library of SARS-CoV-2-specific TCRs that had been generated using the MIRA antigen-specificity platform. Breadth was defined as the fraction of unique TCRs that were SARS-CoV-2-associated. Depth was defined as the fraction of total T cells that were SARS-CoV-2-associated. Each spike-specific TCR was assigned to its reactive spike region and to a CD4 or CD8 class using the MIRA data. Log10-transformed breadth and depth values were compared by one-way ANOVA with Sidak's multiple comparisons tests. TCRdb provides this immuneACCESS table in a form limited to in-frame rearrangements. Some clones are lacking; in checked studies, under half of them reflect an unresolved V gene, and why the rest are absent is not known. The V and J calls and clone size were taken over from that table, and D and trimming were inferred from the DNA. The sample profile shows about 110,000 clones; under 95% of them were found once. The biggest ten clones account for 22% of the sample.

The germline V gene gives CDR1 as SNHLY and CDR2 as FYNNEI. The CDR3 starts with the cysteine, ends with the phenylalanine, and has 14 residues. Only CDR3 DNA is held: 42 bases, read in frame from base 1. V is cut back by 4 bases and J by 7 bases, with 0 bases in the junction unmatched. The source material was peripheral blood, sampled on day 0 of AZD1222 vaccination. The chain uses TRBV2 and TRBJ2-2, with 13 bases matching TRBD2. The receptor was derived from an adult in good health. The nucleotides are TGTGCCAGCAGTGGACTAGCGGGGGGCGGGGAGCTGTTTTTT. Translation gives CASSGLAGGGELFF.